This TCR beta chain is drawn from a study of T cell repertoires in aging, cancer and after chemotherapy. Overall study context: Donors were grouped into six age bands spanning 30 or younger through 70 or older. Patients with chronic lymphocytic leukemia were sampled before and after fludarabine- or bendamustine-based chemotherapy. The whole study produced a dataset of some 9 million TCR reads. Notes on the study in general: Immunological memory after chemotherapy cannot be judged from the repertoire data.

About this clonotype: Its cognate antigen is unknown.

A mixed TRB-A/B primer pool amplified rearranged TRB by multiplex touch-down PCR. TCRdb fed the multiplex PCR reads into MiXCR, producing one record per CDR3 protein. The data contain under 2,500 distinct CDR3 sequences, approximately 51% of them singletons. TCR beta rearrangements were amplified from peripheral blood genomic DNA. The receptor comes from a human donor with a blood cancer. Sequencing used blood.

CDR3 sequence (DNA): TGTGCCAGCAGCTTGTACCGGAACACTGAAGCTTTCTTT. Encoded protein: CASSLYRNTEAFF. The chain uses TRBV5-4 and TRBJ1-1; D gene uncertain. Germline CDR1 reads SGHNT; CDR2 reads YYREEE (reference sequence). Between the trimmed V and J ends, which lost 1 base and 1 base, there was a span of 5 bases. This CDR3 is built from 13 residues.